The 24 T cell receptor beta chains below were found in one sample sequenced in a study of PD-1 blockade in classical Hodgkin lymphoma. Each of the patients experienced relapse following autologous stem cell transplantation, and their brentuximab vedotin exposure differed. Assay: immunoSEQ multiplex PCR; the TCRdb copy retains only in-frame clones and omits some. The sample includes 45,000 to 55,000 clones, around 85% of them seen just once. The source was peripheral blood mononuclear cells (PBMCs), collected at baseline. Source of these receptors: a human donor with classical Hodgkin lymphoma.

The gene calls are TRBV30 and TRBJ1-3; D gene unclear. This CDR3 comprises 14 residues. Trimming left V 0 bases short and J 0 bases short, with 6 bases between. CDR1 is GTSNPN, CDR2 SVGIG, per germline (reference sequence). CDR3 in DNA: TGTGCCTGGAGTGTAAGCATCTCTGGAAACACCATATATTTT. Its protein is CAWSVSISGNTIYF.

The chain uses TRBV6-6 and TRBJ1-2, with TRBD1 as a possible D gene (5 bases). Germline V gene sequence: CDR1 MNHNY, CDR2 SVGAGI (reference sequence). Trimming left V 5 bases short and J 3 bases short, with 13 bases between. CDR3 size: 14 residues. The CDR3 DNA reads as TGTGCCAGCAGTCCGATGCAGGGAGACTATGGCTACACCTTC. This translates into CASSPMQGDYGYTF.

The J gene is TRBJ2-2, the V gene TRBV29-1, with TRBD2 identical over 14 bases. Per germline, CDR1 SQVTM and CDR2 ANQGSEA. This CDR3 has 15 residues. Losses at the gene ends were 5 bases for V and 7 bases for J; bases not matched to a gene: 6. DNA for the CDR3: TGCAGCGTTCTGACTAGCGGGAGGGGAAGCGGGGAGCTGTTTTTT. Protein sequence: CSVLTSGRGSGELFF.

CDR3 sequence reads: CATSRKPGTMDQELLNTGELFF. Written as DNA, the CDR3 is TGTGCCACCAGCAGAAAGCCGGGGACGATGGACCAAGAGCTTCTGAACACCGGGGAGCTGTTTTTT. The gene calls are TRBV15 and TRBJ2-2; the D gene could be TRBD1 or TRBD2 (5 bases each). The germline CDR1 and CDR2 sequences are LNHNV and YYDKDF (reference sequence). Trimming removed 2 bases at V and 1 base at J, with 29 bases between. The CDR3 length is 22 residues.

This clone appeared a single time. The rearrangement joins TRBV5-1 to TRBJ2-3, with TRBD2 matching 15 bases. CDR3 length: 17 residues. CDR1 and CDR2 (germline): SGHRS, YFSETQ. With V trimmed by 3 bases and J by 4 bases, 6 bases remained unmatched. CDR3 region: CASSWTSGRALADTQYF. Written as DNA, the CDR3 is TGCGCCAGCAGCTGGACTAGCGGGAGGGCCCTCGCAGATACGCAGTATTTT.

The chain employs TRBV5-6 and TRBJ2-7; D possibly corresponds to TRBD2 (5 bases). This CDR3 contains 13 residues. Per the germline V gene, CDR1 is SGHDT and CDR2 is YYEEEE. Trimming shortened V by 4 bases and J by 3 bases, and 11 bases separated the two germline ends. CDR3 in DNA: TGTGCCAGCAGCCGGGATGAAGTCTACGAGCAGTACTTC. Residues: CASSRDEVYEQYF.

This CDR3 is CASSLAAGGGQVHTEAFF. As DNA, the CDR3 is TGTGCCAGCAGCTTAGCCGCCGGAGGGGGCCAAGTTCACACTGAAGCTTTCTTT. The chain carries TRBV11-3 and TRBJ1-1; 7 bases agree with TRBD1. After removal of 1 base from V and 3 bases from J, the junction contained 14 bases not matched to a gene. The CDR3 has 18 amino acids. Germline CDR1 is SGHNT and CDR2 is YENEEA.

The V gene is TRBV10-3, the J gene TRBJ2-1; D is perhaps TRBD2 (5 bases). The CDR3 is 15 amino acids. Germline V gene data show CDR1 as ENHRY and CDR2 as SYGVKD. The ends were cut back, 3 bases at V and 9 bases at J, with 18 bases in the middle. The CDR3 loop reads CAISDWTRLEGEQFF. CDR3 coding DNA: TGTGCCATCAGTGATTGGACCCGCCTCGAGGGTGAGCAGTTCTTC.

CDR3 in amino acids: CASSLEPGPYGYTF. DNA of the CDR3: TGTGCCAGCAGCTTAGAACCGGGGCCTTATGGCTACACCTTC. V and J are TRBV11-3 and TRBJ1-2, with D perhaps matching TRBD1 (5 bases). Trimming removed 0 bases at V and 5 bases at J, with 10 bases between. CDR1 and CDR2 from the germline V gene are SGHNT and YENEEA. The CDR3 covers 14 residues.

In this sample, this clone turned up a few times. This rearrangement joins TRBV19 to TRBJ1-5, with 9 bases identical to TRBD1. The V gene's germline CDR1 is LNHDA and CDR2 SQIVND (reference sequence). This CDR3 has 16 amino acids. With 4 bases clipped from V and 0 bases from J, the junction kept 4 bases outside the gene matches. In nucleotides, the CDR3 is TGTGCCAGTAGTACACAGGGGGCTTATAGCAATCAGCCCCAGCATTTT. Encoded protein: CASSTQGAYSNQPQHF.

For this clone: The junction and the germline gene differ at one end; a read error may be behind it. The rearrangement uses TRBV7-7 and TRBJ2-2, with D tentatively TRBD2 (6 bases). The CDR3 has 14 residues. Germline-derived CDR1 and CDR2 are SSHAT and FNYEAQ (reference sequence). CDR3 loop: CASSWDGGNGELFF. The CDR3 DNA follows: TGTGCTAGCAGCTGGGACGGGGGTAACGGGGAGCTGTTTTTT.

The chain uses TRBV7-2 and TRBJ2-2; D may be TRBD2 (5 bases). Germline loops: CDR1 SGHTA, CDR2 FQGNSA. This CDR3 is 15 amino acids long. Trimming stripped 2 bases from V and 4 bases from J, with 11 bases between. The CDR3: CASSLRIASTGELFF. For the CDR3, the DNA is TGTGCCAGCAGCTTAAGAATAGCGAGCACCGGGGAGCTGTTTTTT.

The chain combines TRBV9 with TRBJ1-2, with D possibly TRBD1 on 6 matching bases. CDR3 size: 15 residues. Trimming removed 2 bases at V and 0 bases at J, with 11 bases between. Germline V lookup: CDR1 SGDLS, CDR2 YYNGEE. This CDR3 is CASSVTGQANYGYTF. The CDR3 DNA is TGTGCCAGCAGCGTTACAGGGCAAGCTAACTATGGCTACACCTTC.

The chain couples TRBV18 to TRBJ2-7, with D hard to call. There are 11 residues in the CDR3. Germline V CDR1 and CDR2: KGHSH, LQKENI. V was cut by 6 bases and J by 3 bases, with 6 bases left in between. The CDR3 spells CASSPLYEQYF. CDR3 DNA sequence: TGTGCCAGCTCGCCGCTCTACGAGCAGTACTTC.

This clone has a handful of counts. V is TRBV7-2 and J is TRBJ1-1, with D tentatively TRBD1 (5 bases). Trimming left V 2 bases short and J 4 bases short, with 14 bases between. Germline V CDR1 and CDR2: SGHTA, FQGNSA. The CDR3 extends over 15 amino acids. CDR3 sequence: CASSLFRGLPTEAFF. The CDR3, as DNA: TGTGCCAGCAGCTTATTCCGGGGCCTCCCCACTGAAGCTTTCTTT.

The chain joins TRBV7-2 to TRBJ1-1; 11 bases line up with TRBD1. CDR3 length equals 16 residues. Trimming cost V 5 bases and J 4 bases; bases outside gene matches: 9. Germline V gives CDR1 SGHTA, CDR2 FQGNSA. The CDR3 is CASSPWTGGAGTEAFF. DNA for the CDR3: TGTGCCAGCAGCCCCTGGACAGGGGGCGCAGGCACTGAAGCTTTCTTT.

This clone was observed many times. The chain uses TRBV2 and TRBJ1-1, with a tentative D call TRBD1 (5 bases). The length of the CDR3 is 14 residues. Trimming left V 6 bases short and J 3 bases short, with 14 bases between. CDR1 and CDR2 from the germline V gene are SNHLY and FYNNEI. The CDR3 loop reads CASSEAGEDTEAFF. In DNA form, the CDR3 reads TGTGCCAGCAGCGAGGCGGGGGAAGACACTGAAGCTTTCTTT.

The chain joins TRBV9 to TRBJ2-6; D is unclear. Germline loops: CDR1 SGDLS, CDR2 YYNGEE. V dropped 4 bases and J dropped 0 bases, with 14 bases sitting between them. The CDR3 spans 17 residues. The CDR3 sequence is CASSSRVSTSGANVLTF. CDR3 DNA sequence: TGTGCCAGCAGCTCCCGGGTCTCAACCTCTGGGGCCAACGTCCTGACTTTC.

This sequence joins TRBV4-1 and TRBJ1-2; a weak D match, TRBD1 (5 bases). This CDR3 has 15 amino acids. CDR1 is MGHRA and CDR2 is YSYEKL in the germline V gene. V lost 1 base, J lost 7 bases, and 16 bases lay in between. CDR3: CASSQGDGGGGGYTF. CDR3 DNA sequence: TGCGCCAGCAGCCAAGGCGACGGGGGAGGAGGTGGCTACACCTTC.

The chain employs TRBV10-3 and TRBJ2-1; 8 bases line up with TRBD2. The CDR3 totals 16 residues. CDR1 is ENHRY and CDR2 is SYGVKD in the germline V gene. V gave up 2 bases and J gave up 7 bases; unmatched junction bases: 10. The CDR3: CAISEDSGRGRNEQFF. For the CDR3, the DNA is TGTGCCATCAGTGAGGACAGCGGGAGAGGCAGAAATGAGCAGTTCTTC.

The chain recombines TRBV7-6 with TRBJ1-1; a weak D match, TRBD1 (6 bases). This CDR3 region has 15 residues. Germline CDR1 and CDR2: SGHVS and FNYEAQ. With 1 base removed from V and 1 base from J, the gap between germline ends came to 10 bases. Here the CDR3 DNA reads TGTGCCAGCAGCTTAGAGCGACAGGCGAACACTGAAGCTTTCTTT. It codes for CASSLERQANTEAFF.

The genes are TRBV4-1 and TRBJ1-5, with D possibly being TRBD1 (6 bases). The germline V gene has CDR1 MGHRA and CDR2 YSYEKL. This CDR3 has 16 amino acids. V was cut by 0 bases and J by 7 bases, with 16 bases left in between. The CDR3 sequence is CASSQDWGAPGQPQHF. For the CDR3, the DNA is TGCGCCAGCAGCCAAGATTGGGGGGCGCCGGGCCAGCCCCAGCATTTT.

This chain connects TRBV19 to TRBJ1-3; D remains ambiguous. Trimming took off 3 bases at V and 1 base at J, with 10 bases between the two ends. The CDR3 spans 15 residues. Germline CDR1 LNHDA, CDR2 SQIVND (reference sequence). In DNA, the CDR3 is TGTGCCAGTAGTATGGGAGGATCGTCTGGAAACACCATATATTTT. Its protein product is CASSMGGSSGNTIYF.

This clone was counted between two and nine times. The chain recombines TRBV21-1 with TRBJ2-7; TRBD2 is the table's D call, not checked against the DNA. TRBV21-1 is a listed pseudogene. The CDR3 runs to 20 residues. Here the CDR3 DNA reads TGTGCCAGCAGGGCGGGAGTACAGCGAGGGAGGTTCAGGGGATCCTACGAGCAGTACGTC. Translating gives CASRAGVQRGRFRGSYEQYV.